The rows below give T cell receptor beta chains drawn from one sample of a study of T cell responses to AZD1222 COVID-19 vaccine. Measured with immunoSEQ multiplex PCR; TCRdb has only the in-frame clones, and not every one. This sample has roughly 120,000 clones, with approximately 90% found just once. This specimen was peripheral blood, taken 28 days after the second AZD1222 dose. Every receptor here comes from an adult who received the AZD1222 COVID-19 vaccine. Both conserved end residues are part of each CDR3. D genes are given only for firm matches. Rows may omit the clone size; those that give it use once, few, many or a size class.

v_call: TRBV9; clone_size: NA; j_call: TRBJ1-1; cdr3_length: 15; d_call: TRBD1; cdr3_aa: CASSVGAGGDTEAFF; cdr3_nt: TGTGCCAGCAGCGTAGGCGCAGGGGGTGACACTGAAGCTTTCTTT
v_call: TRBV11-2; clone_size: NA; j_call: TRBJ2-7; cdr3_length: 12; d_call: NA; cdr3_aa: CASSSRGGEQYF; cdr3_nt: TGTGCCAGCAGCTCCCGTGGGGGGGAGCAGTACTTC
v_call: TRBV14; clone_size: NA; j_call: TRBJ1-6; cdr3_length: 16; d_call: NA; cdr3_aa: CASSHGGLRYNSPLHF; cdr3_nt: TGTGCCAGCAGCCACGGGGGGCTAAGGTATAATTCACCCCTCCACTTT
v_call: TRBV20-1; clone_size: NA; j_call: TRBJ2-1; cdr3_length: 15; d_call: TRBD2; cdr3_aa: CSASWLAGRYNEQFF; cdr3_nt: TGCAGTGCTAGTTGGCTAGCGGGGCGGTACAATGAGCAGTTCTTC
v_call: TRBV7-9; clone_size: NA; j_call: TRBJ1-1; cdr3_length: 13; d_call: NA; cdr3_aa: CASSSWAEAEAFF; cdr3_nt: TGTGCCAGCAGCTCCTGGGCGGAGGCTGAAGCTTTCTTT
v_call: TRBV19; clone_size: NA; j_call: TRBJ1-1; cdr3_length: 11; d_call: NA; cdr3_aa: CASSMLTEAFF; cdr3_nt: TGTGCCAGTAGTATGCTAACTGAAGCTTTCTTT
v_call: TRBV6-2/TRBV6-3; clone_size: NA; j_call: TRBJ2-7; cdr3_length: 16; d_call: TRBD2; cdr3_aa: CASSYRAGSSGYEQYF; cdr3_nt: TGTGCCAGCAGTTACCGAGCGGGGTCCTCGGGCTACGAGCAGTACTTC
v_call: TRBV19; clone_size: NA; j_call: TRBJ2-3; cdr3_length: 17; d_call: TRBD2; cdr3_aa: CASSQPMIAGITDTQYF; cdr3_nt: TGTGCCAGTAGTCAACCAATGATAGCGGGGATCACAGATACGCAGTATTTT
v_call: TRBV19; clone_size: once; j_call: TRBJ1-5; cdr3_length: 14; d_call: NA; cdr3_aa: CASTPPLGNQPQHF; cdr3_nt: TGTGCCAGTACCCCCCCGTTGGGCAATCAGCCCCAGCATTTT
v_call: TRBV24-1; clone_size: NA; j_call: TRBJ1-1; cdr3_length: 14; d_call: NA; cdr3_aa: CATSGGVLNTEAFF; cdr3_nt: TGTGCCACCAGTGGGGGGGTACTGAACACTGAAGCTTTCTTT
v_call: TRBV30; clone_size: NA; j_call: TRBJ2-2; cdr3_length: 16; d_call: TRBD2; cdr3_aa: CAWNTGTTADTGELFF; cdr3_nt: TGTGCCTGGAACACCGGGACTACAGCGGACACCGGGGAGCTGTTTTTT
v_call: TRBV6-5; clone_size: NA; j_call: TRBJ2-3; cdr3_length: 14; d_call: NA; cdr3_aa: CASRYGTQTDTQYF; cdr3_nt: TGTGCCAGCAGGTACGGGACTCAAACAGATACGCAGTATTTT
v_call: TRBV4-1; clone_size: NA; j_call: TRBJ1-5; cdr3_length: 15; d_call: NA; cdr3_aa: CASSPGTQVYQPQHF; cdr3_nt: TGCGCCAGCAGCCCGGGGACACAGGTATATCAGCCCCAGCATTTT
v_call: TRBV18; clone_size: NA; j_call: TRBJ2-5; cdr3_length: 15; d_call: NA; cdr3_aa: CASSPYLGDQETQYF; cdr3_nt: TGTGCCAGCTCACCATACTTGGGGGATCAAGAGACCCAGTACTTC
v_call: TRBV7-9; clone_size: NA; j_call: TRBJ1-2; cdr3_length: 14; d_call: NA; cdr3_aa: CASSANRAGYGYTF; cdr3_nt: TGTGCCAGCAGCGCCAACAGGGCAGGCTATGGCTACACCTTC
v_call: TRBV7-9; clone_size: NA; j_call: TRBJ1-5; cdr3_length: 17; d_call: TRBD1; cdr3_aa: CASSLVSGTDSNQPQHF; cdr3_nt: TGTGCCAGCAGCTTAGTTTCCGGGACAGATAGCAATCAGCCCCAGCATTTT
v_call: TRBV19; clone_size: few; j_call: TRBJ1-6; cdr3_length: 14; d_call: TRBD1; cdr3_aa: CASTQDRVNSPLHF; cdr3_nt: TGTGCCAGTACCCAGGACAGGGTAAATTCACCCCTCCACTTT
v_call: TRBV15; clone_size: NA; j_call: TRBJ1-2; cdr3_length: 15; d_call: NA; cdr3_aa: CATSRDEAGNYGYTF; cdr3_nt: TGTGCCACCAGCAGAGATGAAGCAGGAAACTATGGCTACACCTTC
v_call: TRBV29-1; clone_size: NA; j_call: TRBJ2-7; cdr3_length: 15; d_call: NA; cdr3_aa: CSVEGSRDSSYEQYF; cdr3_nt: TGCAGCGTTGAAGGTTCGAGAGATAGCTCCTACGAGCAGTACTTC
v_call: TRBV19; clone_size: NA; j_call: TRBJ1-5; cdr3_length: 15; d_call: NA; cdr3_aa: CASSNQQGANQPQHF; cdr3_nt: TGTGCCAGTAGTAACCAACAGGGTGCCAATCAGCCCCAGCATTTT
v_call: TRBV10-3; clone_size: few; j_call: TRBJ2-7; cdr3_length: 15; d_call: NA; cdr3_aa: CAISTSGLLSYEQYF; cdr3_nt: TGTGCCATCAGTACCTCGGGATTGCTGTCCTACGAGCAGTACTTC
v_call: TRBV19; clone_size: NA; j_call: TRBJ1-5; cdr3_length: 16; d_call: NA; cdr3_aa: CASSIEGEVGNQPQHF; cdr3_nt: TGTGCCAGTAGTATAGAGGGGGAGGTCGGCAATCAGCCCCAGCATTTT
v_call: TRBV2; clone_size: NA; j_call: TRBJ1-5; cdr3_length: 15; d_call: NA; cdr3_aa: CASSDRRPENQPQHF; cdr3_nt: TGTGCCAGCAGTGATCGTCGCCCGGAGAATCAGCCCCAGCATTTT
v_call: TRBV28; clone_size: NA; j_call: TRBJ2-6; cdr3_length: 16; d_call: TRBD1; cdr3_aa: CASTGTGFSGANVLTF; cdr3_nt: TGTGCCAGCACAGGGACAGGGTTCTCTGGGGCCAACGTCCTGACTTTC
v_call: TRBV6-5; clone_size: NA; j_call: TRBJ1-5; cdr3_length: 13; d_call: NA; cdr3_aa: CASTPVGVQPQHF; cdr3_nt: TGTGCCAGCACTCCCGTTGGGGTTCAGCCCCAGCATTTT
v_call: TRBV6-2/TRBV6-3; clone_size: NA; j_call: TRBJ1-5; cdr3_length: 15; d_call: NA; cdr3_aa: CASSSTGAGNQPQHF; cdr3_nt: TGTGCCAGCAGTTCGACGGGGGCGGGCAATCAGCCCCAGCATTTT